This is a list of T cell receptor beta chains from one sample in a study of OX40 agonist ivuxolimab in advanced cancers. TCRdb's copy holds only in-frame clones and misses some; the assay was immunoSEQ multiplex PCR. The sample gives about 120,000 clones, around 91% of which show up once; around 0.55% is in the top ten. This sample comprised CD4+ or CD8+ T cells sorted from blood, obtained in a trial of the OX40 agonist ivuxolimab. The receptors were gathered from an adult with an advanced solid tumor such as melanoma, head and neck, liver or kidney cancer. The CDR3 runs from the conserved cysteine through the conserved F or W. The D gene is left open where the match is weak. Clone size is stated in some rows and not others, as once, few, many or a class when expanded.

>TRBD1|NA|TRBV7-9|TRBJ2-2|14
CASMRTGVTGELFF
>TRBD2|once|TRBV28|TRBJ2-1|14
CASSLAGGYNEQFF
>NA|NA|TRBV21-1|TRBJ1-2|19
CASSTSRNRPGTGTGGYTF
>NA|NA|TRBV28|TRBJ1-2|13
CATHPTGRLGYTF
>NA|NA|TRBV6-5|TRBJ2-7|13
CASSRGNSYEQYF
>TRBD2|NA|TRBV9|TRBJ2-5|17
CASSVAPSGGYQETQYF
>NA|once|TRBV10-2|TRBJ1-1|11
CASSRNTEAFF
>NA|NA|TRBV2|TRBJ1-2|12
CASRMTGYGYTF
>NA|NA|TRBV6-6|TRBJ1-1|14
CASSYGARNTEAFF
>NA|NA|TRBV13|TRBJ1-6|15
CASSLRTGGNSPLHF
>NA|NA|TRBV4-3|TRBJ2-6|18
CASSQTRIKNSGANVLTF
>TRBD1|few|TRBV10-1|TRBJ2-1|13
CASKGQGWDEQFF
>TRBD2|NA|TRBV27|TRBJ2-1|15
CASSFTSGGYNEQFF
>NA|NA|TRBV6-5|TRBJ2-5|15
CASRGLRSGGETQYF
>NA|NA|TRBV5-1|TRBJ1-2|15
CASSPEVTGSYGYTF
>TRBD1|once|TRBV6-5|TRBJ1-6|14
CASSLGQVNSPLHF
>NA|NA|TRBV19|TRBJ1-1|13
CASSAQSHTEAFF
>NA|NA|TRBV6-1|TRBJ2-2|14
CASIGTPNTGELFF